A selection of T cell receptor beta chains follows, all from one sample in a study of graft-versus-host responses after intestinal transplantation. These TCRs' antigens remain unknown. Some clones are missing from TCRdb's copy, which holds only in-frame ones; the method was immunoSEQ multiplex PCR. This repertoire shows roughly 120,000 clones, approximately 92% found once; its top ten account for around 0.12%. This sample comprised unstimulated CD4+ T cells sorted from spleen or lymph node cells, obtained before intestinal transplant. The receptors here all came from a human donor who received an intestinal transplant. Both conserved end residues are part of each CDR3.

13,TRBV10-1,CASKSGWNTEAFF
17,TRBV5-1,CASSLNFAGGAPYEQYF
15,TRBV5-4,CASSLNRGPKNEQFF
20,TRBV6-4,CASSDSRSGNKPGGDNEQFF
14,TRBV27,CASSLLPAGDEQYF
14,TRBV27,CASNEGKGANVLTF
14,TRBV29-1,CSVPGPIPPYEQYF
16,TRBV9,CASSVAPGLAGDEQFF
13,TRBV6-1,CASSPQDRIEQYF
13,TRBV13,CASSPQALYGYTF
16,TRBV28,CASSVSRIGGNQPQHF
15,TRBV10-1,CASSDNPKGTSEQYF
14,TRBV6-1,CASSGQGRNEKLFF
15,TRBV7-9,CASSRGQGIQETQYF
12,TRBV28,CASSFSSYEQYF
15,TRBV11-2,CASSQEGGPYNEQFF